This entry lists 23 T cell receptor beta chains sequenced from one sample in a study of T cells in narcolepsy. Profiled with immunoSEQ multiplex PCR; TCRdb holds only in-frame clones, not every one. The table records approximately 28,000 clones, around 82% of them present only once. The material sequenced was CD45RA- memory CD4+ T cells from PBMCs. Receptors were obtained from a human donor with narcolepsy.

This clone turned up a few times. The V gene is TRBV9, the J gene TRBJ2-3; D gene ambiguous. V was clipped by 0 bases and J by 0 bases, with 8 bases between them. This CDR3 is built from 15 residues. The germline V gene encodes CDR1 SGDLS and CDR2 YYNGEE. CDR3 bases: TGTGCCAGCAGCGTAGACGCGTATAGCACAGATACGCAGTATTTT. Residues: CASSVDAYSTDTQYF. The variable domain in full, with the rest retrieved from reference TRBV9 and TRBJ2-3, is DSGVTQTPKHLITATGQRVTLRCSPRSGDLSVYWYQQSLDQGLQFLIQYYNGEERAKGNILERFSAQQFPDLHSELNLSSLELGDSALYFCASSVDAYSTDTQYFGPGTRLTVL.

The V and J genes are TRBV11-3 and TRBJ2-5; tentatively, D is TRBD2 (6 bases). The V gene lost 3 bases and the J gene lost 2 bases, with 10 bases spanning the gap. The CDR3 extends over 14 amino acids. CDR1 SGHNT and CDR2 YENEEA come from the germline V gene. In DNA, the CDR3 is TGTGCCAGCAGCTTCCGGGACTCACAAGAGACCCAGTACTTC. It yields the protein CASSFRDSQETQYF.

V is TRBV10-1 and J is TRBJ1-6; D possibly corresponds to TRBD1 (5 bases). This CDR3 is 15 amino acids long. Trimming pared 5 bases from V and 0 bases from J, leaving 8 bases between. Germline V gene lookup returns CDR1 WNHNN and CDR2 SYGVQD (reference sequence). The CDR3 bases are TGCGCCAGCAGTCGACAGAGCTCCTATAATTCACCCCTCCACTTT. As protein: CASSRQSSYNSPLHF.

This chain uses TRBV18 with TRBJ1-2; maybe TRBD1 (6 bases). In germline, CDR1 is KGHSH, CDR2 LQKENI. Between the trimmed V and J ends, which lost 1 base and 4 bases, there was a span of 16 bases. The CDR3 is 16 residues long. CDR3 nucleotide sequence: TGTGCCAGCTCACCACGTTTAGGGGGGCGCGTCTATGGCTACACCTTC. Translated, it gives CASSPRLGGRVYGYTF.

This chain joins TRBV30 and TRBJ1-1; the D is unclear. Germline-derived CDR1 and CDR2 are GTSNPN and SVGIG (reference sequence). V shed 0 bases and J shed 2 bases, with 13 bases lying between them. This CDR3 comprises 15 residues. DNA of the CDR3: TGTGCCTGGAGTGTAAAGTCGACCGGAAACACTGAAGCTTTCTTT. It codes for CAWSVKSTGNTEAFF.

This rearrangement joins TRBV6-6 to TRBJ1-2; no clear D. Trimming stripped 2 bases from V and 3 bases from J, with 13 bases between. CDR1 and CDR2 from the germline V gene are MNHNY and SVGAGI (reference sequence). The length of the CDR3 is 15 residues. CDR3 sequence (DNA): TGTGCCAGCAGTTACAATCCTGGAGCAGACTATGGCTACACCTTC. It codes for CASSYNPGADYGYTF.

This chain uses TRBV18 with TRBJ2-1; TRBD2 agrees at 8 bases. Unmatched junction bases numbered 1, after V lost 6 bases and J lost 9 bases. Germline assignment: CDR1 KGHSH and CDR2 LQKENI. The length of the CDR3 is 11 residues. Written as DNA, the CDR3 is TGTGCCAGCTCCGGGACTAGTGAGCAGTTCTTC. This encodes CASSGTSEQFF.

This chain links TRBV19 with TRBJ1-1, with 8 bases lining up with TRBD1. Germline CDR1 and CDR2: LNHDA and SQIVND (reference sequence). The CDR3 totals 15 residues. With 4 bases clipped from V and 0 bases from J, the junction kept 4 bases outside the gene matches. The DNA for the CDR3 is TGTGCCAGTAGTACCCGGGACAGGCTGAACACTGAAGCTTTCTTT. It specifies CASSTRDRLNTEAFF.

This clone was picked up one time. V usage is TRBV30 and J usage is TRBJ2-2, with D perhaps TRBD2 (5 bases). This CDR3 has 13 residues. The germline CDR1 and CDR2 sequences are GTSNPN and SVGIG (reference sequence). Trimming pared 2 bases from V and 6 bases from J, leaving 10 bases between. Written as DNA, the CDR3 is TGTGCCTGGAGTACTAGGTGGTCCGGGGAGCTGTTTTTT. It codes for CAWSTRWSGELFF.

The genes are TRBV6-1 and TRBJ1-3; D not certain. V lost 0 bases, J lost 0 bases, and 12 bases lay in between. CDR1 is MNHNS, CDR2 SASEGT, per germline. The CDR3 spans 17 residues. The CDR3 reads CASSEAGGEISGNTIYF. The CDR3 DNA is TGTGCCAGCAGTGAAGCGGGAGGCGAGATCTCTGGAAACACCATATATTTT.

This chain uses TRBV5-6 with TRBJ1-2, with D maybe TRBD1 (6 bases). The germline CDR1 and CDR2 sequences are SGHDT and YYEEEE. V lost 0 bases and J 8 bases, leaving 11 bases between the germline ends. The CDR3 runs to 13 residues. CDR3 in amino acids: CASSLAAGEGYTF. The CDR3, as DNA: TGTGCCAGCAGCTTGGCCGCAGGGGAGGGCTACACCTTC.

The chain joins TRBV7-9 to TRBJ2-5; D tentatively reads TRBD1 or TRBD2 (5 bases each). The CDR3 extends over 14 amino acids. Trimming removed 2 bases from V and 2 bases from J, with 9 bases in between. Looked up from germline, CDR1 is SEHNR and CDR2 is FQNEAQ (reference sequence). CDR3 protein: CASSLWGPQETQYF. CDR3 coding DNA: TGTGCCAGCAGCTTATGGGGACCTCAAGAGACCCAGTACTTC.

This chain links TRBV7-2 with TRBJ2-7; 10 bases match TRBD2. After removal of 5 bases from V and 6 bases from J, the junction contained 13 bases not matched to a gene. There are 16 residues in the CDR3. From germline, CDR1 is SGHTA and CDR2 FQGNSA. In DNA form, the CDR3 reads TGTGCCAGCAGCCCGAGGGTCGCTAGCGGGGGTCTCGAGCAGTACTTC. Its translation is CASSPRVASGGLEQYF.

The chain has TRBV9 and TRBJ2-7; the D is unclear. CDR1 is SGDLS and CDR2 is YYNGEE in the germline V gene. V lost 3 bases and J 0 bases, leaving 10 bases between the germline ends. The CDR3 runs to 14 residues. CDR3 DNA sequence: TGTGCCAGCAGCGCCGGACGTAACTCCTACGAGCAGTACTTC. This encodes CASSAGRNSYEQYF.

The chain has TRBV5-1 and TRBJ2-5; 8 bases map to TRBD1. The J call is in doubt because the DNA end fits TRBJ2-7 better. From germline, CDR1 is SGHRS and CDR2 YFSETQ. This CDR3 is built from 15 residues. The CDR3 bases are TGCGCCAGCAGCACCGGGACAGGCCCTCTTCACGAGCAGTACTTC. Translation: CASSTGTGPLHEQYF.

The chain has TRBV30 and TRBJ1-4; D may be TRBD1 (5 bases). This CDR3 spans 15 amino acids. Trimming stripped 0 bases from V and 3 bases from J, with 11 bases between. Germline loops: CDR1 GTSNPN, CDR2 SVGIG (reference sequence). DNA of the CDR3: TGTGCCTGGAGTGTAGGGTCAGGGTCTAATGAAAAACTGTTTTTT. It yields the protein CAWSVGSGSNEKLFF.

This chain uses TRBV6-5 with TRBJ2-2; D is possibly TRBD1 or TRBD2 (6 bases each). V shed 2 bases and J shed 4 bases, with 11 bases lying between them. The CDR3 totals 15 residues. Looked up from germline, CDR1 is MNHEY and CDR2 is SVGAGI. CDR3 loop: CASSYQGGRTGELFF. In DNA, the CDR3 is TGTGCCAGCAGTTACCAAGGGGGGCGCACCGGGGAGCTGTTTTTT.

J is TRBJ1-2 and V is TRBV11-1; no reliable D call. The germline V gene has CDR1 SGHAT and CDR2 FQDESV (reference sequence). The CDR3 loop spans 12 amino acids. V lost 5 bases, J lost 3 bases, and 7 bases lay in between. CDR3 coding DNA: TGTGCCAGCAGCCCGTCGGACTATGGCTACACCTTC. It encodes CASSPSDYGYTF.

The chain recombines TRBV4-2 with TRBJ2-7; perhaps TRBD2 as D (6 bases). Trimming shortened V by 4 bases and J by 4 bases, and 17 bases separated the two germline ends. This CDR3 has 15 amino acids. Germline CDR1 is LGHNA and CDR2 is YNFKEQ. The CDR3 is CASSPRVGGLYEQYF. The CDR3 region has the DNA TGTGCCAGCAGCCCAAGAGTGGGGGGTCTGTACGAGCAGTACTTC.

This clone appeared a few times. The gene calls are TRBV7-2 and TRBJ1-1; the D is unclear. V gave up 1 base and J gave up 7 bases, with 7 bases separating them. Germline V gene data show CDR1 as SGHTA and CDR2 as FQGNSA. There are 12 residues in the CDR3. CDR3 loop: CASSLGRVEAFF. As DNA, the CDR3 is TGTGCCAGCAGCTTAGGCCGGGTTGAAGCTTTCTTT.

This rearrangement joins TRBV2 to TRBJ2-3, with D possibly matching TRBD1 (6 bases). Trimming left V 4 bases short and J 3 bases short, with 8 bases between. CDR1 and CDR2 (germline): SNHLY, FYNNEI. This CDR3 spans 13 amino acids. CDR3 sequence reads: CASSGGPTDTQYF. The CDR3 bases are TGTGCCAGCAGTGGGGGGCCAACAGATACGCAGTATTTT.

CDR3 loop: CAWRDDSLEKLFF. CDR3 in DNA: TGTGCCTGGAGGGACGACTCGTTGGAAAAACTGTTTTTT. V usage is TRBV30 and J usage is TRBJ1-4, with D hard to call. Germline CDR1 reads GTSNPN; CDR2 reads SVGIG (reference sequence). This CDR3 comprises 13 residues. The germline V and J ends were trimmed by 3 bases and 8 bases, with 13 bases remaining between them. Full variable domain (rest looked up from reference TRBV30 and TRBJ1-4): SQTIHQWPATLVQPVGSPLSLECTVEGTSNPNLYWYRQAAGRGLQLLFYSVGIGQISSEVPQNLSASRPQDRQFILSSKKLLLSDSGFYLCAWRDDSLEKLFFGSGTQLSVL.

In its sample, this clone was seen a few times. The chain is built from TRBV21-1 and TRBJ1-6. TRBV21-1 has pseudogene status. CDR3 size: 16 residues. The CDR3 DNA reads TGTGCCAGCAGCAAATATGGACGATCCTATAATTCACCCCTCCACTTT. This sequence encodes CASSKYGRSYNSPLHF.